The 8 T cell receptor beta chains presented below share a single source sample, sequenced in a study of blood T cell repertoires in COVID-19. Using immunoSEQ multiplex PCR, the repertoire was profiled, and TCRdb retains in-frame clones only, with some absent. The data show under 150,000 clones, around three quarters seen once. The specimen sequenced was peripheral blood. These receptors all stem from a woman in her sixties or seventies with acute or convalescent COVID-19.

The gene calls are TRBV14 and TRBJ1-3; no reliable D call. Germline CDR1 SGHDN, CDR2 FVKESK. The V end was cut by 4 bases, the J end by 9 bases, with 13 bases between. The length of the CDR3 is 13 residues. CDR3: CASSPREGGTIYF. For the CDR3, the DNA is TGTGCCAGCAGCCCTCGGGAGGGTGGCACCATATATTTT.

This clone occurred a few times. V is TRBV6-5 and J is TRBJ1-4; 9 bases align to TRBD1. The CDR3 has 14 amino acids. With 6 bases clipped from V and 5 bases from J, the junction kept 4 bases outside the gene matches. The germline CDR1 and CDR2 sequences are MNHEY and SVGAGI. This CDR3 reads CASRLDRGNEKLFF. CDR3 sequence (DNA): TGTGCCAGCAGACTCGACAGGGGGAATGAAAAACTGTTTTTT.

The chain recombines TRBV24-1 with TRBJ2-5, with 7 bases fitting TRBD1. CDR3 length equals 15 residues. Trimming cost V 2 bases and J 5 bases; bases outside gene matches: 7. From germline, CDR1 is KGHDR and CDR2 SFDVKD. CDR3 sequence: CATSDSGRGLETQYF. In DNA form, the CDR3 reads TGTGCCACCAGTGATTCGGGCAGGGGGTTGGAGACCCAGTACTTC.

This chain joins TRBV18 and TRBJ1-1; weak D call: TRBD1 (6 bases). Germline V gene data show CDR1 as KGHSH and CDR2 as LQKENI. V lost 0 bases and J lost 10, with 12 bases in between. The length of the CDR3 is 13 residues. Here the CDR3 reads CASSPPTQGLAFF. The CDR3 coding sequence is TGTGCCAGCTCACCACCTACACAGGGCCTAGCTTTCTTT.

The chain carries TRBV7-2 and TRBJ2-7; TRBD1 matches 8 bases. The CDR3 contains 14 residues. CDR1 SGHTA and CDR2 FQGNSA come from the germline V gene. V shed 3 bases and J 2 bases; nucleotides not matched to a gene: 3. DNA for the CDR3: TGTGCCAGCAGCTTCCCGGGACAGGCCTACGAGCAGTACTTC. It yields the protein CASSFPGQAYEQYF.

The chain links TRBV28 to TRBJ1-1, with D unclear. The CDR3 runs to 13 residues. Germline-derived CDR1 and CDR2 are MDHEN and SYDVKM. V gave up 9 bases and J gave up 1 base, with 12 bases separating them. The CDR3 DNA sequence: TGTGCCAGTGACGGGAACGGGAACACTGAAGCTTTCTTT. It is translated as CASDGNGNTEAFF.

The count of this clone is one. This chain uses TRBV10-3 with TRBJ2-1, with 8 positions matching TRBD2. The germline V gene has CDR1 ENHRY and CDR2 SYGVKD. The CDR3 has 16 amino acids. V lost 2 bases and J lost 1; bases outside the gene matches: 4. The DNA of the CDR3 is TGTGCCATCAGTGAGGTGGGCGGGAGGTCCTACAATGAGCAGTTCTTC. It is translated as CAISEVGGRSYNEQFF.

The chain employs TRBV3-1 (or the pseudogene TRBV3-2) and TRBJ2-3; a weak D match, TRBD2 (5 bases). This CDR3 has 13 residues. The germline CDR1 and CDR2 sequences are LGHDT and YNNKEL (reference sequence). Trimming pared 8 bases from V and 3 bases from J, leaving 12 bases between. CDR3: CASRPRGTDTQYF. Here the CDR3 DNA reads TGTGCCAGCCGGCCTCGCGGGACAGATACGCAGTATTTT.